These 12 T cell receptor beta chains originate from one sample sequenced in a study of blood T cell repertoires in COVID-19. Method: immunoSEQ multiplex PCR; TCRdb's copy keeps in-frame clones and lacks some. The table lists roughly 290,000 clones, around 91% of them singletons. Sequencing was carried out using peripheral blood. The receptor source for this set is a woman in her fifties or sixties with acute or convalescent COVID-19.

The rearrangement links TRBV10-3 to TRBJ1-2; the match to TRBD1 covers 7 bases. V was pared by 4 bases and J by 4 bases, with 9 bases of the junction left unmatched. Per the germline V gene, CDR1 is ENHRY and CDR2 is SYGVKD. The CDR3 contains 15 residues. CDR3 in DNA: TGTGCCATCAGTGGGAACACAGGGGACCCCTATGGCTACACCTTC. Protein product: CAISGNTGDPYGYTF.

The chain is built from TRBV27 and TRBJ1-5; maybe TRBD1 (6 bases). CDR1 is MNHEY, CDR2 SMNVEV, per germline (reference sequence). V lost 3 bases, J lost 6 bases, and 15 bases lay in between. This CDR3 is built from 15 residues. The CDR3 DNA sequence: TGTGCCAGCAGTTTGGCCGGACAGTCAGCTCAGCCCCAGCATTTT. This translates into CASSLAGQSAQPQHF.

The V call is TRBV5-1, the J call TRBJ2-1; D perhaps matches TRBD1 (5 bases). The V end was cut by 3 bases, the J end by 12 bases, with 25 bases between. This CDR3 has 16 residues. Germline CDR1 reads SGHRS; CDR2 reads YFSETQ. The CDR3 here is CASSSGSGATAAGQFF. The CDR3 region has the DNA TGCGCCAGCAGCTCGGGCAGTGGGGCCACCGCCGCCGGGCAGTTCTTC.

J is TRBJ2-2 and V is TRBV20-1; D is perhaps TRBD2 (6 bases). The CDR3 contains 11 residues. The germline V gene encodes CDR1 DFQATT and CDR2 SNEGSKA (reference sequence). The V end lost 6 bases, the J end lost 9 bases, and 11 bases lay between the germline ends. CDR3 protein: CSASRERELFF. CDR3 coding DNA: TGCAGTGCCTCACGGGAGAGGGAGCTGTTTTTT.

V gene TRBV5-1 combines with J gene TRBJ1-2; 8 bases are a match to TRBD1. The junction had 12 bases not matched to a gene; V was cut back by 4 bases and J by 10 bases. Germline loops: CDR1 SGHRS, CDR2 YFSETQ. This CDR3 region has 14 residues. The CDR3 is CASSQGQALSAYTF. The CDR3 nucleotides read TGCGCCAGCAGCCAGGGACAGGCCCTCAGTGCCTACACCTTC.

The chain employs TRBV10-3 and TRBJ2-7; TRBD2 aligns across 8 bases. This CDR3 has 15 amino acids. In germline, CDR1 is ENHRY, CDR2 SYGVKD. J lost 5 bases, V lost 4 bases, and 10 bases had no gene match. Here the CDR3 reads CAISVQAGVSNEQYF. The CDR3 region has the DNA TGTGCCATCAGTGTTCAAGCGGGAGTCTCAAACGAGCAGTACTTC.

V and J are TRBV29-1 and TRBJ1-2; the D is unclear. Germline V CDR1 and CDR2: SQVTM, ANQGSEA. The CDR3 totals 11 residues. Trimming pared 7 bases from V and 6 bases from J, leaving 12 bases between. The CDR3 DNA follows: TGCAGCGCGCAAGGACTTGATGGCTACACCTTC. Translation gives CSAQGLDGYTF.

The rearrangement joins TRBV10-3 to TRBJ2-2; weak D call: TRBD1 (6 bases). Germline loops: CDR1 ENHRY, CDR2 SYGVKD. Trimming took 6 bases from V and 1 from J, leaving 9 bases between them. CDR3 length: 14 amino acids. The CDR3 DNA reads TGTGCCATCAGAGGGACATTGAACACCGGGGAGCTGTTTTTT. This gives the protein CAIRGTLNTGELFF.

This clone was counted many times. The CDR3 DNA follows: TGTGCCAGCAGCTTAGACTGGGACAACGCCTACGAGCAGTACTTC. The encoded protein is CASSLDWDNAYEQYF. V usage is TRBV7-9 and J usage is TRBJ2-7; TRBD1 might be the D (6 bases). V lost 1 base to trimming and J lost 2 bases, with 12 bases between them. Per the germline V gene, CDR1 is SEHNR and CDR2 is FQNEAQ (reference sequence). The CDR3 totals 15 residues. The full variable domain, rest sourced from reference TRBV7-9 and TRBJ2-7, is DTGVSQNPRHKITKRGQNVTFRCDPISEHNRLYWYRQTLGQGPEFLTYFQNEAQLEKSRLLSDRFSAERPKGSFSTLEIQRTEQGDSAMYLCASSLDWDNAYEQYFGPGTRLTVT.

The chain has TRBV4-1 and TRBJ1-2, with TRBD1 identical over 7 bases. The CDR3 is made up of 14 amino acids. CDR1 MGHRA and CDR2 YSYEKL come from the germline V gene. V shed 4 bases, J shed 3 bases, and the junction held 5 bases outside the gene matches. CDR3 region: CASSRLGQYYGYTF. The CDR3 DNA is TGCGCCAGCAGCCGATTGGGACAGTACTATGGCTACACCTTC.

This clone was counted once. This chain joins TRBV5-1 and TRBJ2-5, with 12 bases matching TRBD2. Trimming took 4 bases from V and 1 from J; bases not matched to a gene: 5. This CDR3 contains 16 residues. Germline loops: CDR1 SGHRS, CDR2 YFSETQ. CDR3 protein: CASSPGLAGRQETQYF. The CDR3 DNA reads as TGCGCCAGCAGCCCAGGACTAGCGGGGCGCCAAGAGACCCAGTACTTC.

This sequence joins TRBV10-3 and TRBJ1-4, with D possibly matching TRBD1 (6 bases). The V end was cut by 8 bases, the J end by 0 bases, with 10 bases between. Germline V gives CDR1 ENHRY, CDR2 SYGVKD. This CDR3 region has 14 residues. The CDR3 nucleotides are TGTGCCATCGGGGGGGCAGCAACTAATGAAAAACTGTTTTTT. Amino acid sequence: CAIGGAATNEKLFF.